Listed below are T cell receptor beta chains from one sample, sequenced in a study of beta chain features in type 1 diabetes. Assay: immunoSEQ multiplex PCR; the TCRdb copy retains only in-frame clones and omits some. Found here are roughly 130,000 clones, roughly a tenth of them singletons; the top ten hold 0.68%. Sequences were obtained from central memory CD4+ T cells from blood. The receptors originated from a man aged 18 to 35 in good health. CDR3s include the opening cysteine and the closing phenylalanine or tryptophan. The D gene is left open where the match is weak. Size is stated for part of the rows, as once, few or many counts, or as a class when the clone is expanded.

V gene	J gene	clone size	D gene	CDR3 DNA	CDR3 protein
TRBV10-2	TRBJ2-7	few	TRBD1	TGCGCCAGCATAGGACAGGCCGATTACGAGCAGTACTTC	CASIGQADYEQYF
TRBV27	TRBJ1-3	.	.	TGTGCCAGCAGTTTAGAGCGGGGAAACACCATATATTTT	CASSLERGNTIYF
TRBV6-5	TRBJ2-5	few	.	TGTGCCAGCAGTCCGGGGAGGGAGACCCAGTACTTC	CASSPGRETQYF
TRBV2	TRBJ2-7	few	TRBD1	TGTGCCATCGGGACAGGGACCTCCTACGAGCAGTACTTC	CAIGTGTSYEQYF
TRBV6-6	TRBJ2-5	.	TRBD2	TGTGCCAGCAGTTACTCGGCGGGGGGGACGAGAGTGACCCAGTACTTC	CASSYSAGGTRVTQYF
TRBV6-5	TRBJ1-6	.	TRBD1	TGTGCCAGCAGTACGAGGGGGCGGGAACCCCTCCACTTT	CASSTRGREPLHF
TRBV7-2	TRBJ2-1	.	TRBD1	TGTGCCAGCAGCCCCTACGGACAGGCATACAATGAGCAGTTCTTC	CASSPYGQAYNEQFF
TRBV5-1	TRBJ2-7	few	.	TGCGCCAGCAGCTTGGAGAGGCGCGAGCAGTACTTC	CASSLERREQYF
TRBV28	TRBJ2-2	few	.	TGTGCCAGCAGTGAAGGAGGTGCCACCGGGGAGCTGTTTTTT	CASSEGGATGELFF
TRBV7-2	TRBJ1-5	.	.	TGTGCCAGCAGCTTAAGTGCAGGGCCCAATCAGCCCCAGCATTTT	CASSLSAGPNQPQHF
TRBV7-8	TRBJ1-5	few	TRBD1	TGTGCCAGCAGCTTATTGCAGGGGGCGAATCAGCCCCAGCATTTT	CASSLLQGANQPQHF
TRBV29-1	TRBJ2-3	few	TRBD2	TGCAGCTCTACCCCCACTAGCGGAAGCACAGATACGCAGTATTTT	CSSTPTSGSTDTQYF
TRBV15	TRBJ2-7	.	.	TGTGCCACCAGCAGAGACCCGGGAAGCGGCAACGAGCAGTACTTC	CATSRDPGSGNEQYF
TRBV7-2	TRBJ2-1	few	TRBD1	TGTGCCAGCAGCTTAGCGGGACAGAGCAATGAGCAGTTCTTC	CASSLAGQSNEQFF
TRBV4-3	TRBJ1-6	.	.	TGCGCCAGCAGCGCACAGAATTCACCCCTCCACTTT	CASSAQNSPLHF
TRBV7-2	TRBJ2-3	many	.	TGTGCCAGCACCTCCCTGCGGGATACGCAGTATTTT	CASTSLRDTQYF
TRBV5-8	TRBJ2-1	few	TRBD1	TGTGCCAGCAGCCGGGACAGGGGTCAGGGCCAGTTCTTC	CASSRDRGQGQFF
TRBV11-2	TRBJ2-3	.	.	TGTGCCAGCAGCCGACAGGATATTAGCACAGATACGCAGTATTTT	CASSRQDISTDTQYF
TRBV19	TRBJ2-7	many	.	TGTGCCAGTAGAGGAGTCAGTGCCTACGAGCAGTACTTC	CASRGVSAYEQYF
TRBV5-4	TRBJ2-2	few	TRBD1	TGTGCCAGCACACAGGGGGCGGACTCGACCGGGGAGCTGTTTTTT	CASTQGADSTGELFF
TRBV27	TRBJ1-5	.	.	TGTGCCAGCAGTTTAGAGGGCAGCGCATCTCAGCCCCAGCATTTT	CASSLEGSASQPQHF
TRBV6-5	TRBJ1-3	many	.	TGTGCCAGCAAGAGCTCTGGAAACACCATATATTTT	CASKSSGNTIYF
TRBV11-2	TRBJ2-5	.	TRBD2	TGTGCCAGCAGCCCCCGGGTAGCGGGGGGGCCGGAGACCCAGTACTTC	CASSPRVAGGPETQYF
TRBV18	TRBJ1-6	.	TRBD1	TGTGCCAGCTCCGCCCGCCAGGGGGAAAATTCACCCCTCCACTTT	CASSARQGENSPLHF
TRBV4-3	TRBJ2-3	many	TRBD2	TGCGCCAGCAGCCAAGTGGGGACTAGCGGGGGGGTAGGCCCAGATACGCAGTATTTT	CASSQVGTSGGVGPDTQYF
TRBV7-3	TRBJ2-2	.	TRBD1	TGTGCCAGCAGCTACGGACAGGGAATCCCCGGGCACACCGGGGAGCTGTTTTTT	CASSYGQGIPGHTGELFF
TRBV7-8	TRBJ2-1	few	.	TGTGCCAGCGCCCGAAGACCCTGGCAGGTCAACAATGAGCAGTTCTTC	CASARRPWQVNNEQFF
TRBV4-3	TRBJ2-4	few	.	TGCGCCAGCAGCCCAACGGAGGGTGGGGACATTCAGTACTTC	CASSPTEGGDIQYF
TRBV4-3	TRBJ1-6	.	TRBD1	TGCGCCAGCAGCTTAGGACAGGGAGATAATTCACCCCTCCACTTT	CASSLGQGDNSPLHF
TRBV7-9	TRBJ1-5	many	.	TGTGCCAGCAGCTTAGCACAGGGCAATCAGCCCCAGCATTTT	CASSLAQGNQPQHF
TRBV7-2	TRBJ2-3	.	TRBD2	TGTGCCAGCAGCTTACCTAGCGGGGGGGCAGATACGCAGTATTTT	CASSLPSGGADTQYF
TRBV7-2	TRBJ2-5	.	TRBD2	TGTGCCAGCAGCCCGTCGGGGGGTGGGGAGACCCAGTACTTC	CASSPSGGGETQYF
TRBV6-6	TRBJ2-7	.	.	TGTGCCAGCAGGCCCACTAGTACCTACGAGCAGTACTTC	CASRPTSTYEQYF
TRBV27	TRBJ2-7	few	TRBD1	TGTGCCAGCAGTTTAGGGGGACAGGGGGCCTACGAGCAGTACTTC	CASSLGGQGAYEQYF
TRBV7-2	TRBJ1-2	.	TRBD1	TGTGCCAGCAGCTTAAATACAGGGGGCGTCGGCTACACCTTC	CASSLNTGGVGYTF
TRBV9	TRBJ2-3	.	TRBD2	TGTGCCAGCAGCGCGGGACTAGCCTCAAATACGCAGTATTTT	CASSAGLASNTQYF
TRBV2	TRBJ1-4	few	.	TGTGCCAGCAGGATGAAAGACAGGAAGACTAATGAAAAACTGTTTTTT	CASRMKDRKTNEKLFF
TRBV25-1	TRBJ2-7	many	TRBD1	TGTGCCAGCAGTGGCGGACAGGGGTACGACGAGCAGTACTTC	CASSGGQGYDEQYF
TRBV5-6	TRBJ2-1	few	.	TGTGCCAGCAGCCGGAATTATCAGGCTTCCAATGAGCAGTTCTTC	CASSRNYQASNEQFF